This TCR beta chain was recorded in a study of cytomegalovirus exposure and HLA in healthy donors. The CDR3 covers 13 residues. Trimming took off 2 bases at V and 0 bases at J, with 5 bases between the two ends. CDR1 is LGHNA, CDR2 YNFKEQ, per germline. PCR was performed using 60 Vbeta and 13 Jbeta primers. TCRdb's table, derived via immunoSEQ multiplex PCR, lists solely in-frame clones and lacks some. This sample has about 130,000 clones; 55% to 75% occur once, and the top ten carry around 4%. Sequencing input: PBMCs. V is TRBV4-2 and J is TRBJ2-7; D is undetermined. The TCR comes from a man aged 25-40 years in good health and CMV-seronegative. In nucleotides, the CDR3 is TGTGCCAGCAGCCAAAGGAGCTCCTACGAGCAGTACTTC. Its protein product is CASSQRSSYEQYF.